The rows below give T cell receptor beta chains drawn from one sample of a study of CD8 T cells in Susac syndrome. One entry per CDR3 protein results from TCRdb running MiXCR on the immunoSEQ multiplex PCR reads. Of some 130,000 distinct CDR3 sequences listed, roughly 94% are singletons. Source material: CD8+ T cells from PBMCs. The receptors were sampled from a human donor with Susac syndrome. Both conserved end residues are part of each CDR3. D genes are given only for firm matches. The size of a clone is reported for some rows only, either as once, few or many, or as a class for expanded clones.

V,J,size,D,DNA,CDR3
TRBV27,TRBJ1-2,-,-,TGTGCCAGCAGTTTATCGACCAGGGATGGCTACACCTTC,CASSLSTRDGYTF
TRBV4-1,TRBJ1-5,-,TRBD1,TGCGCCAGCAGCCGCCAGCAGGGGGCTAGTCAGCCCCAGCATTTT,CASSRQQGASQPQHF
TRBV27,TRBJ2-7,-,-,TGTGCCAGCAGTCCTGACAGGGGAGGGCGGGAGCAGTACTTC,CASSPDRGGREQYF
TRBV20-1,TRBJ1-3,-,-,TGCAGTGCTAGAGACAGGGTGATAAACACCATATATTTT,CSARDRVINTIYF
TRBV2,TRBJ2-7,-,TRBD1,TGTGCCAGCATGGCCGAACAGGGGACCTACGAGCAGTACTTC,CASMAEQGTYEQYF
TRBV30,TRBJ2-1,once,-,TGTGCCTGGAGTGTACAATCTGGCCTAGCCCCCTACAATGAGCAGTTCTTC,CAWSVQSGLAPYNEQFF
TRBV20-1,TRBJ2-1,-,TRBD2,TGCAGTGCTTCCGGGACTAGCTCCTACAATGAGCAGTTCTTC,CSASGTSSYNEQFF
TRBV6-5,TRBJ2-1,-,TRBD1,TGTGCCAGCAGAAAGGGACAGGGTTTCAACAATGAGCAGTTCTTC,CASRKGQGFNNEQFF
TRBV19,TRBJ2-3,-,-,TGTGCCAGTAGTATGCTATCGACAGACAGCACAGATACGCAGTATTTT,CASSMLSTDSTDTQYF
TRBV5-1,TRBJ1-1,-,-,TGCGCCAGCAGCGCCGGGGACGCTCGGAACACTGAAGCTTTCTTT,CASSAGDARNTEAFF
TRBV20-1,TRBJ1-1,once,-,TGCAGTGCTAGAGATATGGGTCGACTAGATGAAGCTTTCTTT,CSARDMGRLDEAFF
TRBV5-1,TRBJ1-5,once,TRBD1,TGCGCCAGCAGCTTGGACAGGGGGGAGTCCGAAACAGGAATGTGTCAGCCCCAGCATTTT,CASSLDRGESETGMCQPQHF
TRBV28,TRBJ1-1,-,-,TGTGCCAGCAGTCCCTTTGTGGCACCCGAAGCTTTCTTT,CASSPFVAPEAFF
TRBV14,TRBJ2-7,few,TRBD2,TGTGCCAGCACCTCAAGTAGCGGGAGCGGCTACGAGCAGTACTTC,CASTSSSGSGYEQYF
TRBV19,TRBJ2-1,-,-,TGTGCCAGTAGTTCTTACTCTAGCTCCTACAATGAGCAGTTCTTC,CASSSYSSSYNEQFF
TRBV4-1,TRBJ2-7,once,-,TGCGCCAGCAGCCCTCGGGGTCCCTACGAGCAGTACTTC,CASSPRGPYEQYF
TRBV27,TRBJ2-1,-,-,TGTGCCAGCAGTTTACTCCATGAGCAGTTCTTC,CASSLLHEQFF
TRBV6-4,TRBJ1-2,-,TRBD1,TGTGCCAGCAGTGACTCGGTAACAGGGGCTGGCTACACCTTC,CASSDSVTGAGYTF
TRBV14,TRBJ1-2,once,-,TGTGCCAGCAGCCAAGATTATCTCTACACCTTC,CASSQDYLYTF
TRBV21-1,TRBJ2-7,-,-,TGTGCCAGCAGGATAGGCGGCTACCCCTCCTACGAGCAGTACTTC,CASRIGGYPSYEQYF
TRBV14,TRBJ1-5,-,-,TGTGCCAGCAGCCAAGCCGGGGTCGGGAATCAGCCCCAGCATTTT,CASSQAGVGNQPQHF
TRBV7-9,TRBJ2-7,-,TRBD1,TGTGCCAGCAGCCCCCCGGGACAGAGCTACGAGCAGTACTTC,CASSPPGQSYEQYF
TRBV7-6,TRBJ2-7,-,TRBD2,TGTGCCAGCAGTCCTCTAGCGGGAGGGCCCTACGAGCAGTACTTC,CASSPLAGGPYEQYF
TRBV7-9,TRBJ2-5,-,TRBD2,TGTGCCAGCAGCTACGGGACTAGCGGTGCATCCCAGTACTTC,CASSYGTSGASQYF
TRBV7-7,TRBJ2-7,-,-,TGTGCTAGCAGCTTAGTTCTAGGAACCGAGCAGTACTTC,CASSLVLGTEQYF
TRBV4-1,TRBJ2-5,-,-,TGCGCCAGCAGCCAAGTGGGCTATGTCCAAGAGACCCAGTACTTC,CASSQVGYVQETQYF
TRBV9,TRBJ2-2,-,-,TGTGCCAGCAGCCCTCAGAACACCGGGGAGCTGTTTTTT,CASSPQNTGELFF
TRBV28,TRBJ2-2,-,-,TGTGCCAGCAGGGAAGCTAGGACCGGGGAGCTGTTTTTT,CASREARTGELFF
TRBV3-1,TRBJ1-1,-,-,TGTGCCAGCAGCCAAGATTGGGGGTCAGGACAGAACACTGAAGCTTTCTTT,CASSQDWGSGQNTEAFF
TRBV24-1,TRBJ1-5,-,-,TGTGCCACCAGTGACAGGACGGGTCTTGATCAGCCCCAGCATTTT,CATSDRTGLDQPQHF
TRBV7-3,TRBJ2-5,-,TRBD2,TGTGCCAGCAGCTTAATGGGCGGGACTAGCGGGATCCAAGAGACCCAGTACTTC,CASSLMGGTSGIQETQYF
TRBV7-9,TRBJ2-3,-,TRBD2,TGTGCCAGCAGCGGACTAGCGGGAGGGGGATTAAAAGATACGCAGTATTTT,CASSGLAGGGLKDTQYF
TRBV7-2,TRBJ2-1,-,-,TGTGCCAGCAGCCCCGGCCTTAATGAGCAGTTCTTC,CASSPGLNEQFF
TRBV9,TRBJ2-7,-,-,TGTGCCAGCAGCGTCGCACAAGGGGACCACGAGCAGTACTTC,CASSVAQGDHEQYF
TRBV20-1,TRBJ2-4,-,-,TGCAGTGCTAGAGTTGGCATTGGGGAAGGACTAGCCAAAAACATTCAGTACTTC,CSARVGIGEGLAKNIQYF
TRBV7-3,TRBJ2-7,-,TRBD2,TGTGCCAGCAGCTTAACGGAGGCTAGCGGTTCCTACGAGCAGTACTTC,CASSLTEASGSYEQYF
TRBV5-6,TRBJ1-5,-,-,TGTGCCAGCAGCTTCGGGAGCGAACTTCGGCCCCAGCATTTT,CASSFGSELRPQHF
TRBV11-1,TRBJ2-1,-,-,TGTGCCAGCAGCTTACCCGCACGAACACGACTAGTGTCGATTGAGCAGTTCTTC,CASSLPARTRLVSIEQFF
TRBV4-1,TRBJ1-5,-,TRBD1,TGCGCCAGCAGCCAAGCAGGGGGGAGTCAGCCCCAGCATTTT,CASSQAGGSQPQHF
TRBV25-1,TRBJ2-1,-,-,TGTGCCAGCAGTGAGGGCCCGTACAATGAGCAGTTCTTC,CASSEGPYNEQFF
TRBV7-6,TRBJ2-3,few,-,TGTGCCAGCAGCTTGGTTGCAGATACGCAGTATTTT,CASSLVADTQYF
TRBV18,TRBJ2-1,-,-,TGTGCCAGCTCACCAGAACTGTTAACCTACAATGAGCAGTTCTTC,CASSPELLTYNEQFF